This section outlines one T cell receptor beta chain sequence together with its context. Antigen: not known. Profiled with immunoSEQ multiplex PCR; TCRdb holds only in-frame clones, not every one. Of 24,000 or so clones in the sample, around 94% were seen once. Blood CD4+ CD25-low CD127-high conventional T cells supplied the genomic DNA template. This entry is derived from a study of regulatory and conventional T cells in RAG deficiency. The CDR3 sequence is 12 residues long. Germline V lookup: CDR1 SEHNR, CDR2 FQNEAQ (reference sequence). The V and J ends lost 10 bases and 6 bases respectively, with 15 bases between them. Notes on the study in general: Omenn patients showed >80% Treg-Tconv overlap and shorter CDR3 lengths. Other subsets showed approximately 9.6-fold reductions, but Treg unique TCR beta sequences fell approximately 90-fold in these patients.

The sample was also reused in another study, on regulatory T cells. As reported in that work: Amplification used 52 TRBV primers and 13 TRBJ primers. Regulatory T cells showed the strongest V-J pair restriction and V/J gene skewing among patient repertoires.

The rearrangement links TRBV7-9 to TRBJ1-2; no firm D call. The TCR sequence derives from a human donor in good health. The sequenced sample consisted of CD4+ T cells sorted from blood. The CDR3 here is CATSKQTDGYTF. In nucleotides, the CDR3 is TGTGCCACTTCGAAACAGACGGATGGCTACACCTTC.